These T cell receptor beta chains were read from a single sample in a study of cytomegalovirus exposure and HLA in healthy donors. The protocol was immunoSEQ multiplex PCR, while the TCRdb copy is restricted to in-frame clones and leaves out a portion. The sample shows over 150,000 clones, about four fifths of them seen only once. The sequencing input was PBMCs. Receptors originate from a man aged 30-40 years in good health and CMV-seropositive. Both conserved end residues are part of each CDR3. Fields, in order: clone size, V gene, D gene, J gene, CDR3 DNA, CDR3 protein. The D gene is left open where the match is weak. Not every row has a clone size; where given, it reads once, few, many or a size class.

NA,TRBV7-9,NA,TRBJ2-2,TGTGCCAGCAGCTTAAATTCAGGCGGGGAGCTGTTTTTT,CASSLNSGGELFF
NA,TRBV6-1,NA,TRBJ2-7,TGTGCCAGCGCTGCAGGCTACGAGCAGTACTTC,CASAAGYEQYF
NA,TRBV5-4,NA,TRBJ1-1,TGTGCCAGCAGCTTGGGGCGGGAGATTACTGAAGCTTTCTTT,CASSLGREITEAFF
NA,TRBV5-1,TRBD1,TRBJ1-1,TGCGCCAGCAGCTTGGCGTTAGGACAGGGGGACACCACTGAAGCTTTCTTT,CASSLALGQGDTTEAFF
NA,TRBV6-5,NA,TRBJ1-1,TGTGCCAGCAGTGGGGAGCCGATGAACACTGAAGCTTTCTTT,CASSGEPMNTEAFF
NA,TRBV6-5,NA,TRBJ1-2,TGTGCCAGCAGTCTCACACCTAACTATGGCTACACCTTC,CASSLTPNYGYTF
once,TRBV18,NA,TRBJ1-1,TGTGCCAGCTCGACGGACTTGGAAGTGGGAGCTTTCTTT,CASSTDLEVGAFF
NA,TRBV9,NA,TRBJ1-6,TGTGCCAGCAGCCCCACAGGAGATAATAATTCACCCCTCCACTTT,CASSPTGDNNSPLHF
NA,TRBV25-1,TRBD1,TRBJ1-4,TGTGCCAGCTCGTTCACAGGGGGGGGAAATGAAAAACTGTTTTTT,CASSFTGGGNEKLFF
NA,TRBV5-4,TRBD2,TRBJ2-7,TGTGCCAGCAGCTTGAGGCGGGAGGGAGACGAGCAGTACTTC,CASSLRREGDEQYF
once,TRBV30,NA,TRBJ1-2,TGTGCCTGGAAGCTCAACTCGTTCTATGGCTACACCTTC,CAWKLNSFYGYTF
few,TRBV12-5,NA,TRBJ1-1,TGTGCTACCTCTCGTGAGGTCCGTGAAGCTTTCTTT,CATSREVREAFF
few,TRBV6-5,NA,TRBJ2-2,TGTGCCAGCAGGGTCTATGACGGGGAGCTGTTTTTT,CASRVYDGELFF
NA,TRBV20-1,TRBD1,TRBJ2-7,TGCAGTACCTGGACAGGCTACGAGCAGTACTTC,CSTWTGYEQYF
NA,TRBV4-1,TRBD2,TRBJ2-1,TGCGCCAGCAGCCAAAATGGGGGCGGGGGGGGAGGTGAGCAGTTCTTC,CASSQNGGGGGGEQFF
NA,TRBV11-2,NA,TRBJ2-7,TGTGCCAGCAGCTTAGAGAGTTGGGGGGGGCGTCCCGAGCAGTACTTC,CASSLESWGGRPEQYF
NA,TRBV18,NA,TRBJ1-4,TGTGCCAGCGCCGAACAGGAGATAACAACTAATGAAAAACTGTTTTTT,CASAEQEITTNEKLFF
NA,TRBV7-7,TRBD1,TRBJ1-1,TGTGCCAGCAGCTCGGACAGGGGTTCTGAAGCTTTCTTT,CASSSDRGSEAFF
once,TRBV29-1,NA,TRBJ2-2,TGCAGCGTACAGGCCCAGGGTTTTCACACCGGGGAGCTGTTTTTT,CSVQAQGFHTGELFF
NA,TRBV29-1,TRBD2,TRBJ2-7,TGCAGCGTTGGGGCGACTAGCGGAGCCGAGCAGTACTTC,CSVGATSGAEQYF
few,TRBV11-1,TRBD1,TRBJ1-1,TGTGCCAGCACCGACGACAGGGTCAGGCGGGCCACTGAAGCTTTCTTT,CASTDDRVRRATEAFF
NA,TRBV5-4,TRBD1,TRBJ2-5,TGTGCCAGCAGCTTACGACAGGGTCAAGAGACCCAGTACTTC,CASSLRQGQETQYF
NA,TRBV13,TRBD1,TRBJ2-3,TGTGCCAGCAGCTCTACACAGGGGGCGCTGGGAGATACGCAGTATTTT,CASSSTQGALGDTQYF
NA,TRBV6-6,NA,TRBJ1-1,TGTGCCAGCAGTTATTTCCCGGGTCCGAACACTGAAGCTTTCTTT,CASSYFPGPNTEAFF
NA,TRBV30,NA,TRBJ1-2,TGTGCCTGGGAGGGGGTTAACTATGGCTACACCTTC,CAWEGVNYGYTF
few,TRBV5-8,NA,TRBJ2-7,TGTGCCAGCAGCTTGCACCCCAGGGCAGCCTACGAGCAGTACTTC,CASSLHPRAAYEQYF
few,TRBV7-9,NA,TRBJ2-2,TGTGCCAGCAGCTTAAGACAGAACACCGGGGAGCTGTTTTTT,CASSLRQNTGELFF
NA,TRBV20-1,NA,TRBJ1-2,TGCAGTGCTAGTGGGGGCCATGGCTACACCTTC,CSASGGHGYTF
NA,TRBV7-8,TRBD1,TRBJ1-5,TGTGCCAGCAGCTTAGCTGGGACAGGGGAAGGGATTAGCAATCAGCCCCAGCATTTT,CASSLAGTGEGISNQPQHF
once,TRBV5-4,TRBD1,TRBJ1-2,TGTGCCAGCAGCTTGGCAGTGCTGAGGACAGGGGTTGGCTACACCTTC,CASSLAVLRTGVGYTF
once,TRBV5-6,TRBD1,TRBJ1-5,TGTGCCAGCAGCTTGACCACAGGGGGGAATCAGCCCCAGCATTTT,CASSLTTGGNQPQHF
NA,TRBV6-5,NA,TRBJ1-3,TGTGCCAGCTTTACTCCCTCTGGAAACACCATATATTTT,CASFTPSGNTIYF
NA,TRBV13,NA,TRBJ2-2,TGTGCCAGCAGCTTAGGGGGGGGGAACACCGGGGAGCTGTTTTTT,CASSLGGGNTGELFF
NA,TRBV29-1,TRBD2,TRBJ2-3,TGCAGCGCAAATGGACTAGCGGGAGGAGCAGATACGCAGTATTTT,CSANGLAGGADTQYF
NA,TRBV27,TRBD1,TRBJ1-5,TGTGCCAGCAGTTTATACAGGGGGATACAGCCCCAGCATTTT,CASSLYRGIQPQHF
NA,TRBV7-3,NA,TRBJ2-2,TGTGCCAGCAGCTCGAGCGCGGATAACACCGGGGAGCTGTTTTTT,CASSSSADNTGELFF
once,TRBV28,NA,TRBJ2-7,TGTGCCAGCAGTAACAGGGTAGCCGAGCAGTACTTC,CASSNRVAEQYF
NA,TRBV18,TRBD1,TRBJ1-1,TGTGCCAGCTCACCGCTAATGACAGGGGGCATATTGACTGAAGCTTTCTTT,CASSPLMTGGILTEAFF
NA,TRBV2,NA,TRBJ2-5,TGTGCCAGCTCCAAGTCCCGGGGGGCCTTAGAGACCCAGTACTTC,CASSKSRGALETQYF
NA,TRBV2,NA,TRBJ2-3,TGTGCCAGCAGTGGAAGGGACAACACAGATACGCAGTATTTT,CASSGRDNTDTQYF
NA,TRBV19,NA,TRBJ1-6,TGTGCCAGTGCATACGCGGGTTCACCCCTCCACTTT,CASAYAGSPLHF
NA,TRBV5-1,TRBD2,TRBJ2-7,TGCGCCAGCAGCGTGCAGCGGGGCGGTCTCGAGCAGTACTTC,CASSVQRGGLEQYF
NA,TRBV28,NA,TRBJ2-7,TGTGCCAGCAGTTTCCTCGGGAGAGAGCAGTACTTC,CASSFLGREQYF
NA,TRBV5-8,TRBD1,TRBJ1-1,TGTGCCAGCAGCTTGGTATGGTTGACAGGGGGCCTGAACACTGAAGCTTTCTTT,CASSLVWLTGGLNTEAFF
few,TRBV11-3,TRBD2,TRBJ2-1,TGTGCCAGCAGCCCCGGAGGAAGCGGGATGTACAATGAGCAGTTCTTC,CASSPGGSGMYNEQFF
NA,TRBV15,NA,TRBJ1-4,TGTGCCACCAGCAGATCGATAGGAGAGAGTGAAAAACTGTTTTTT,CATSRSIGESEKLFF
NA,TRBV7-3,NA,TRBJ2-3,TGTGCCAGCAGCCAGGGGGTAGCGGGATCAGATACGCAGTATTTT,CASSQGVAGSDTQYF
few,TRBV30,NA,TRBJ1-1,TGTGCCTGGAGTGGACAATTGAACACTGAAGCTTTCTTT,CAWSGQLNTEAFF
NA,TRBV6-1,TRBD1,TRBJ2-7,TGTGCCAGCAGAGGACAGGGGGTCCCCTACGAGCAGTACTTC,CASRGQGVPYEQYF
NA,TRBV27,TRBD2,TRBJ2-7,TGTGCCAGCAGTTTACTTCTAGCGGGAGCCTACGAGCAGTACTTC,CASSLLLAGAYEQYF
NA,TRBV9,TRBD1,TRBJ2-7,TGTGCCAGCAGCCCTCGGGACAGGGCCCCCTACGAGCAGTACTTC,CASSPRDRAPYEQYF
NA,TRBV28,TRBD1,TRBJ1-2,TGTGCCAGCAGCCAGGGGGATGGCTACACCTTC,CASSQGDGYTF
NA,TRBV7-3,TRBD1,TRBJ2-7,TGTGCCAGCAGCTTGGACGGGACAGGGACACTCGAGCAGTACTTC,CASSLDGTGTLEQYF
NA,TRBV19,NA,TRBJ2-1,TGTGCCAGTACCCCAGCCAGCGGAGCCTCCTACAATGAGCAGTTCTTC,CASTPASGASYNEQFF
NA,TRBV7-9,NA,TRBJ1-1,TGTGCCAGCAGCTTAGTCGGAGGCCACGAAGCTTTCTTT,CASSLVGGHEAFF
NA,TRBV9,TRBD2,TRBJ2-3,TGTGCCAGCAGCGCGGTGACTAGCGGGGGGTACACAGATACGCAGTATTTT,CASSAVTSGGYTDTQYF
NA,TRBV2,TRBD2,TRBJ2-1,TGTGCCAGCAGTGATACTAGCGGGGGGCCGGGGAATGAGCAGTTCTTC,CASSDTSGGPGNEQFF
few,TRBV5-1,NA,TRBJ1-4,TGCGCCAGCAGCCCTGGCCCTCCGGGAAAAAAACTGTTTTTT,CASSPGPPGKKLFF